Following are 19 T cell receptor beta chains from one sample sequenced in a study of blood T cell repertoires in COVID-19. Sequencing used immunoSEQ multiplex PCR; TCRdb keeps in-frame clones, though not all of them. The sample holds around 68,000 clones, 79% seen once. What was sequenced was peripheral blood. These TCRs come from a woman in her forties or fifties with acute or convalescent COVID-19.

V gene TRBV19 combines with J gene TRBJ2-2, with a tentative D call TRBD1 (6 bases). The CDR3 is made up of 15 amino acids. The germline CDR1 and CDR2 sequences are LNHDA and SQIVND (reference sequence). Trimming removed 7 bases at V and 1 base at J, with 13 bases between. CDR3 sequence (DNA): TGTGCCAGTACCCTATGGACAGAGAACACCGGGGAGCTGTTTTTT. This codes for CASTLWTENTGELFF.

This chain joins TRBV3-1 (or the pseudogene TRBV3-2) and TRBJ2-5; TRBD2 agrees at 9 bases. With 1 base clipped from V and 1 base from J, the junction kept 7 bases outside the gene matches. The CDR3 spans 17 residues. Germline CDR1 is LGHDT and CDR2 is YNNKEL (reference sequence). CDR3 sequence: CASSQGNSGGFQETQYF. The CDR3 DNA follows: TGTGCCAGCAGCCAAGGGAATAGCGGGGGCTTCCAAGAGACCCAGTACTTC.

The chain combines TRBV6-5 with TRBJ2-2; 10 nucleotides match TRBD1. V lost 2 bases to trimming and J lost 4 bases; unmatched junction nucleotides: 1. This CDR3 is built from 15 residues. Germline V lookup: CDR1 MNHEY, CDR2 SVGAGI. The CDR3 bases are TGTGCCAGCAGTTACAGGACAGGGGGCACCGGGGAGCTGTTTTTT. Residues: CASSYRTGGTGELFF.

The chain links TRBV14 to TRBJ2-3; the D gene is possibly TRBD1 (6 bases). Trimming stripped 2 bases from V and 12 bases from J, with 18 bases between. CDR1 and CDR2 (germline): SGHDN, FVKESK. The CDR3 length is 14 residues. The CDR3 sequence is CASSQPGTTSSQYF. The DNA of the CDR3 is TGTGCCAGCAGCCAACCAGGGACAACTTCGAGCCAGTATTTT.

The CDR3, as DNA: TGTGCCAGCTCCCCGGACACCATACCCTACGAGCAGTACTTC. Translating gives CASSPDTIPYEQYF. The chain has TRBV18 and TRBJ2-7; weak D call: TRBD1 (5 bases). Germline V gene sequence: CDR1 KGHSH, CDR2 LQKENI. This CDR3 contains 14 residues. V lost 6 bases, J lost 2 bases, and 14 bases lay in between.

The table lists this clone with a few counts. The CDR3 protein is CASSSLGQGNTEAFF. CDR3 nucleotides: TGTGCCAGCAGTTCTCTCGGACAGGGTAACACTGAAGCTTTCTTT. The rearrangement joins TRBV27 to TRBJ1-1; 8 positions match TRBD1. In germline, CDR1 is MNHEY, CDR2 SMNVEV (reference sequence). The CDR3 is 15 amino acids. The ends lost 4 bases at V and 2 bases at J; junction bases unmatched: 6.

This clone appeared once. The gene calls are TRBV5-6 and TRBJ1-2, with D perhaps TRBD1 (6 bases). Trimming took 0 bases from V and 7 from J, leaving 22 bases between them. The CDR3 contains 17 residues. Germline CDR1 SGHDT, CDR2 YYEEEE. The CDR3 region is CASSLGVSLPIRGGYTF. The CDR3 nucleotides read TGTGCCAGCAGCTTGGGCGTAAGCCTCCCAATCAGGGGTGGCTACACCTTC.

The chain recombines TRBV6-5 with TRBJ2-5, with 13 nucleotides matching TRBD2. The CDR3 totals 15 residues. Germline V gives CDR1 MNHEY, CDR2 SVGAGI. Trimming took 2 bases from V and 3 from J; bases not matched to a gene: 0. CDR3 in DNA: TGTGCCAGCAGTTACGGACTAGCGGGGGAAGAGACCCAGTACTTC. It codes for CASSYGLAGEETQYF.

The chain links TRBV5-1 to TRBJ2-3; D remains ambiguous. Trimming removed 2 bases at V and 0 bases at J, with 10 bases between. CDR3 length: 15 residues. Germline assignment: CDR1 SGHRS and CDR2 YFSETQ. The CDR3 is CASSFPGGSTDTQYF. CDR3 sequence (DNA): TGCGCCAGCAGCTTTCCTGGCGGAAGCACAGATACGCAGTATTTT.

This clone has a handful of counts. The J gene is TRBJ2-7, the V gene TRBV14; 14 nucleotides line up with TRBD2. Trimming at V came to 3 bases and at J to 2 bases, leaving 6 bases not matched to a gene. The CDR3 extends over 17 amino acids. Germline V gene data show CDR1 as SGHDN and CDR2 as FVKESK. The CDR3 loop is CASSHDWTSGRPYEQYF. Here the CDR3 DNA reads TGTGCCAGCAGCCACGATTGGACTAGCGGGAGGCCCTACGAGCAGTACTTC.

This chain connects TRBV7-3 to TRBJ2-1, with TRBD2 matching over 7 bases. Germline V CDR1 and CDR2: SGHTA, FQGTGA. The CDR3 sequence is 15 residues long. Trimming removed 0 bases from V and 8 bases from J; junction bases left unmatched: 7. CDR3 residues: CASSLTPTSNDEQFF. CDR3 sequence (DNA): TGTGCCAGCAGCTTAACCCCGACTAGCAACGATGAGCAGTTCTTC. The entire variable domain, with the rest obtained from reference TRBV7-3 and TRBJ2-1, is as follows: GAGVSQTPSNKVTEKGKYVELRCDPISGHTALYWYRQSLGQGPEFLIYFQGTGAADDSGLPNDRFFAVRPEGSVSTLKIQRTERGDSAVYLCASSLTPTSNDEQFFGPGTRLTVL.

V is TRBV27 and J is TRBJ2-7; D might be TRBD1 (5 bases). Trimming stripped 5 bases from V and 0 bases from J, with 11 bases between. Looked up from germline, CDR1 is MNHEY and CDR2 is SMNVEV (reference sequence). The CDR3 consists of 14 residues. CDR3 sequence: CASSPRQSSYEQYF. The CDR3 bases are TGTGCCAGCAGTCCGAGACAGAGCTCCTACGAGCAGTACTTC.

DNA of the CDR3: TGCGCCAGCAGCCCTAGGTCTAGCGACGAGCAGTACTTC. Protein sequence: CASSPRSSDEQYF. The chain carries TRBV4-1 and TRBJ2-7; weak D call: TRBD2 (6 bases). The germline V and J ends were trimmed by 4 bases and 5 bases, with 12 bases remaining between them. CDR1 MGHRA and CDR2 YSYEKL come from the germline V gene. The CDR3 length is 13 residues.

The genes are TRBV19 and TRBJ2-2, with 10 bases matching TRBD2. This CDR3 is 17 amino acids long. V was pared by 9 bases and J by 5 bases, with 15 bases of the junction left unmatched. Per the germline V gene, CDR1 is LNHDA and CDR2 is SQIVND (reference sequence). The CDR3 DNA follows: TGTGCCAGCACCCCCCGGCCGGGACTAGCGAGTACCGGGGAGCTGTTTTTT. Translating gives CASTPRPGLASTGELFF.

The chain is built from TRBV5-1 and TRBJ2-7, with TRBD1 identical over 8 bases. This CDR3 contains 13 residues. The trim removed 3 bases at V and 6 bases at J, leaving 5 bases unmatched. CDR1 is SGHRS, CDR2 YFSETQ, per germline. CDR3 DNA sequence: TGCGCCAGCAGCTATGGACAGGGAGGCGAGCAGTACTTC. Amino acids: CASSYGQGGEQYF.

The CDR3 is CASSRDSPMNTEAFF. Written as DNA, the CDR3 is TGTGCCAGCAGCAGGGACAGCCCTATGAACACTGAAGCTTTCTTT. This sequence joins TRBV2 and TRBJ1-1; the match to TRBD1 covers 7 bases. Unmatched junction bases numbered 7, after V lost 6 bases and J lost 0 bases. CDR1 and CDR2 (germline): SNHLY, FYNNEI. This CDR3 region has 15 residues.

The gene calls are TRBV14 and TRBJ2-1; maybe TRBD2 (6 bases). The V end lost 4 bases, the J end lost 4 bases, and 14 bases lay between the germline ends. This CDR3 is built from 15 residues. The V gene's germline CDR1 is SGHDN and CDR2 FVKESK. The CDR3 reads CASSRSGSGYNEQFF. In DNA form, the CDR3 reads TGTGCCAGCAGCCGAAGTGGTAGCGGATACAATGAGCAGTTCTTC.

The genes are TRBV18 and TRBJ2-7; D might be TRBD1 (6 bases). CDR1 and CDR2 from the germline V gene are KGHSH and LQKENI. V shed 1 base and J shed 5 bases, with 15 bases lying between them. The CDR3 consists of 15 residues. The DNA of the CDR3 is TGTGCCAGCTCACCACTGGGGGCCTTGGGGAACGAGCAGTACTTC. Protein product: CASSPLGALGNEQYF.

The chain employs TRBV18 and TRBJ2-1; D remains unclear. Between the trimmed V and J ends, which lost 5 bases and 7 bases, there was a span of 9 bases. CDR1 is KGHSH, CDR2 LQKENI, per germline. CDR3 length: 12 amino acids. Here the CDR3 reads CASSANRNEQFF. The CDR3 region has the DNA TGTGCCAGCTCAGCGAACAGAAATGAGCAGTTCTTC. Looking up the rest from reference TRBV18 and TRBJ2-1 gives the full variable domain: NAGVMQNPRHLVRRRGQEARLRCSPMKGHSHVYWYRQLPEEGLKFMVYLQKENIIDESGMPKERFSAEFPKEGPSILRIQQVVRGDSAAYFCASSANRNEQFFGPGTRLTVL.